This is a list of T cell receptor beta chains from one sample in a study of T cell repertoires in cytomegalovirus infection. Using its own MiXCR run on the reads, TCRdb lists one record per CDR3 protein. This table holds about 490,000 distinct CDR3 sequences, 15% to 20% found once. Material for sequencing was CD8+ T cells from PBMCs. The receptors derive from a human donor in good health (CMV status not recorded). Some clones in this sample may be carry-over from other donors' samples. Each CDR3 is given with its conserved first and last residue. The D gene is left open where the match is weak. Expanded clones are given a class, and other clones once, few, many or no size at all.

CDR3 protein: CASSRPPGGYTF
CDR3 DNA: TGTGCCAGCAGTCGACCCCCAGGAGGCTACACCTTC
D gene: NA
J gene: TRBJ1-2
V gene: TRBV28
clone size: NA

CDR3 protein: CASSSSGSGTGGDTQYF
CDR3 DNA: TGTGCCTCCAGCAGTTCCGGGTCCGGGACTGGGGGAGATACGCAGTATTTT
D gene: NA
J gene: TRBJ2-3
V gene: TRBV27
clone size: many

CDR3 protein: CASTTGTSSYNEQFF
CDR3 DNA: TGTGCCAGCACCACCGGGACTAGCTCCTACAATGAGCAGTTCTTC
D gene: TRBD2
J gene: TRBJ2-1
V gene: TRBV5-4
clone size: NA

CDR3 protein: CASSYGLAGDNEQFF
CDR3 DNA: TGTGCCAGCAGCTACGGACTAGCGGGAGACAATGAGCAGTTCTTC
D gene: TRBD2
J gene: TRBJ2-1
V gene: TRBV5-4
clone size: many

CDR3 protein: CASSEAESGRHMNTEAFF
CDR3 DNA: TGTGCCAGCAGTGAAGCGGAATCAGGGCGGCACATGAACACTGAAGCTTTCTTT
D gene: NA
J gene: TRBJ1-1
V gene: TRBV6-1
clone size: many

CDR3 protein: CASSHLAAGANVLTF
CDR3 DNA: TGTGCCAGTAGTCATCTAGCGGCGGGGGCCAACGTCCTGACTTTC
D gene: TRBD2
J gene: TRBJ2-6
V gene: TRBV19
clone size: NA

CDR3 protein: CASSQDHDVRSYNEQFF
CDR3 DNA: TGCGCCAGCAGCCAAGATCACGATGTGCGGTCTTACAATGAGCAGTTCTTC
D gene: NA
J gene: TRBJ2-1
V gene: TRBV4-1
clone size: NA

CDR3 protein: CASSQEGVAVNNEQFF
CDR3 DNA: TGTGCCAGCAGCCAAGAAGGGGTAGCGGTGAACAATGAGCAGTTCTTC
D gene: NA
J gene: TRBJ2-1
V gene: TRBV4-2
clone size: many

CDR3 protein: CASSQGLAGTGELFF
CDR3 DNA: TGTGCCAGCAGCCAAGGACTAGCGGGCACCGGGGAGCTGTTTTTT
D gene: TRBD2
J gene: TRBJ2-2
V gene: TRBV4-2
clone size: few

CDR3 protein: CASTAGQVHETQYF
CDR3 DNA: TGTGCCAGCACCGCCGGACAGGTTCACGAGACCCAGTACTTC
D gene: TRBD1
J gene: TRBJ2-5
V gene: TRBV6-5
clone size: many

CDR3 protein: CASSSRLAGEYEQFF
CDR3 DNA: TGTGCCAGCAGTTCCCGACTAGCGGGGGAGTATGAGCAGTTCTTC
D gene: TRBD2
J gene: TRBJ2-1
V gene: TRBV6-2/TRBV6-3
clone size: NA

CDR3 protein: CASSSNSGSFRYNEQFF
CDR3 DNA: TGTGCCAGCAGTTCTAATAGCGGGAGCTTTCGATACAATGAGCAGTTCTTC
D gene: TRBD2
J gene: TRBJ2-1
V gene: TRBV28
clone size: many

CDR3 protein: CASSPGGGAEAFF
CDR3 DNA: TGTGCCAGCAGCCCTGGGGGTGGGGCTGAAGCTTTCTTT
D gene: NA
J gene: TRBJ1-1
V gene: TRBV7-9
clone size: many

CDR3 protein: CAIKTSGRAGGADTQYF
CDR3 DNA: TGTGCCATAAAGACTAGCGGGAGGGCAGGGGGCGCAGATACGCAGTATTTT
D gene: TRBD2
J gene: TRBJ2-3
V gene: TRBV10-3
clone size: NA

CDR3 protein: CASSLGAGDLYEQYF
CDR3 DNA: TGTGCCAGCAGCTTAGGAGCAGGGGATCTTTACGAGCAGTACTTC
D gene: NA
J gene: TRBJ2-7
V gene: TRBV11-2
clone size: few

CDR3 protein: CASSLLGPSREETQYF
CDR3 DNA: TGTGCCAGCAGCTTATTAGGGCCATCCCGAGAAGAGACCCAGTACTTC
D gene: NA
J gene: TRBJ2-5
V gene: TRBV7-9
clone size: few

CDR3 protein: CASSSPGRNTEAFF
CDR3 DNA: TGTGCCAGCAGCTCCCCAGGGCGGAACACTGAAGCTTTCTTT
D gene: NA
J gene: TRBJ1-1
V gene: TRBV28
clone size: many

CDR3 protein: CSARVLSGREAFF
CDR3 DNA: TGCAGTGCTAGAGTGCTTTCGGGGCGGGAAGCTTTCTTT
D gene: NA
J gene: TRBJ1-1
V gene: TRBV20-1
clone size: few

CDR3 protein: CASSLSRRGLYEQYF
CDR3 DNA: TGTGCCAGCAGTCTTTCGCGCAGGGGTCTTTACGAGCAGTACTTC
D gene: NA
J gene: TRBJ2-7
V gene: TRBV27
clone size: NA

CDR3 protein: CASSQVNTEAFF
CDR3 DNA: TGCGCCAGCAGCCAAGTGAACACTGAAGCTTTCTTT
D gene: NA
J gene: TRBJ1-1
V gene: TRBV4-1
clone size: many

CDR3 protein: CASSHRGPNQPQHF
CDR3 DNA: TGTGCCAGCAGTCACAGGGGGCCCAATCAGCCCCAGCATTTT
D gene: TRBD1
J gene: TRBJ1-5
V gene: TRBV27
clone size: many

CDR3 protein: CASSVVLDNEQFF
CDR3 DNA: TGTGCCAGCAGCGTAGTTCTTGACAATGAGCAGTTCTTC
D gene: NA
J gene: TRBJ2-1
V gene: TRBV9
clone size: NA

CDR3 protein: CASSLWDRGHDTEAFF
CDR3 DNA: TGTGCCAGCAGCTTATGGGACAGGGGGCACGACACTGAAGCTTTCTTT
D gene: TRBD1
J gene: TRBJ1-1
V gene: TRBV11-2
clone size: many

CDR3 protein: CASSKTVPLRHF
CDR3 DNA: TGTGCCAGCAGCAAGACAGTACCTCTTAGGCATTTT
D gene: NA
J gene: TRBJ1-5
V gene: TRBV28
clone size: once

CDR3 protein: CASGLVELPNTEAFF
CDR3 DNA: TGTGCTAGTGGTCTGGTTGAGCTACCGAACACTGAAGCTTTCTTT
D gene: NA
J gene: TRBJ1-1
V gene: TRBV12-5
clone size: many

CDR3 protein: CATSDRWGSGAGELFF
CDR3 DNA: TGTGCCACCAGTGATCGGTGGGGGAGCGGCGCCGGGGAGCTGTTTTTT
D gene: NA
J gene: TRBJ2-2
V gene: TRBV24-1
clone size: NA

CDR3 protein: CASSQDFARRNTEAFF
CDR3 DNA: TGTGCCAGCAGCCAAGATTTCGCGCGGAGGAACACTGAAGCTTTCTTT
D gene: NA
J gene: TRBJ1-1
V gene: TRBV14
clone size: few

CDR3 protein: CASTPAVSVPPADTQYF
CDR3 DNA: TGCGCCAGCACCCCAGCGGTTAGCGTCCCCCCGGCAGATACGCAGTATTTT
D gene: NA
J gene: TRBJ2-3
V gene: TRBV10-2
clone size: NA

CDR3 protein: CASSLIFAGDYEQYF
CDR3 DNA: TGTGCCAGCAGTTTAATTTTTGCGGGAGACTACGAGCAGTACTTC
D gene: TRBD2
J gene: TRBJ2-7
V gene: TRBV27
clone size: few

CDR3 protein: CASSGGGGTLFF
CDR3 DNA: TGTGCCAGCAGCGGGGGGGGGGGAACACTGTTTTTT
D gene: NA
J gene: TRBJ1-4
V gene: TRBV7-9
clone size: NA

CDR3 protein: CACAPGQGNYGYTF
CDR3 DNA: TGTGCCTGCGCGCCGGGACAGGGAAACTATGGCTACACCTTC
D gene: TRBD1
J gene: TRBJ1-2
V gene: TRBV30
clone size: NA

CDR3 protein: CASSIDGANVLTF
CDR3 DNA: TGTGCCAGTAGTATTGACGGGGCCAACGTCCTGACTTTC
D gene: NA
J gene: TRBJ2-6
V gene: TRBV19
clone size: many

CDR3 protein: CASSTTQTGGSYEQYF
CDR3 DNA: TGTGCCAGCAGCACGACTCAGACAGGAGGGTCCTACGAGCAGTACTTC
D gene: NA
J gene: TRBJ2-7
V gene: TRBV28
clone size: NA

CDR3 protein: CATSFQGTKYGYTF
CDR3 DNA: TGTGCCACCAGCTTTCAGGGGACCAAGTATGGCTACACCTTC
D gene: NA
J gene: TRBJ1-2
V gene: TRBV15
clone size: few

CDR3 protein: CASSIVGGLDTEAFF
CDR3 DNA: TGTGCCAGTAGTATAGTAGGAGGGTTGGACACTGAAGCTTTCTTT
D gene: NA
J gene: TRBJ1-1
V gene: TRBV19
clone size: NA

CDR3 protein: CASSLGANTEAFF
CDR3 DNA: TGTGCCAGCAGTTTGGGGGCGAACACTGAAGCTTTCTTT
D gene: NA
J gene: TRBJ1-1
V gene: TRBV27
clone size: many

CDR3 protein: CASSSAKTGLAGPDTQYF
CDR3 DNA: TGTGCCAGCAGTTCCGCCAAGACCGGACTAGCGGGCCCTGATACGCAGTATTTT
D gene: TRBD2
J gene: TRBJ2-3
V gene: TRBV28
clone size: NA

CDR3 protein: CASSLGDNNEQFF
CDR3 DNA: TGTGCCAGCAGCTTGGGCGACAACAATGAGCAGTTCTTC
D gene: NA
J gene: TRBJ2-1
V gene: TRBV5-5
clone size: NA

CDR3 protein: CASSLHWEQYF
CDR3 DNA: TGTGCCAGCAGCTTACATTGGGAGCAGTACTTC
D gene: NA
J gene: TRBJ2-7
V gene: TRBV11-2
clone size: NA

CDR3 protein: CASNFRWGSGGNTGELFF
CDR3 DNA: TGTGCCAGCAATTTCCGATGGGGTAGCGGGGGGAACACCGGGGAGCTGTTTTTT
D gene: TRBD2
J gene: TRBJ2-2
V gene: TRBV11-3
clone size: many

CDR3 protein: CASTPRAGPERSEQFF
CDR3 DNA: TGTGCCAGCACCCCCCGGGCGGGCCCCGAACGAAGTGAGCAGTTCTTC
D gene: NA
J gene: TRBJ2-1
V gene: TRBV6-6
clone size: many

CDR3 protein: CASIVRTEAFF
CDR3 DNA: TGTGCCAGTATAGTCCGGACTGAAGCTTTCTTT
D gene: NA
J gene: TRBJ1-1
V gene: TRBV6-1
clone size: few

CDR3 protein: CASSLWSSPADTGELFF
CDR3 DNA: TGCGCCAGCAGCTTGTGGTCTAGCCCGGCGGACACCGGGGAGCTGTTTTTT
D gene: NA
J gene: TRBJ2-2
V gene: TRBV5-1
clone size: many

CDR3 protein: CASSPRTGGATNEKLFF
CDR3 DNA: TGTGCCAGCAGTCCCAGGACAGGGGGAGCAACTAATGAAAAACTGTTTTTT
D gene: TRBD1
J gene: TRBJ1-4
V gene: TRBV12-3/TRBV12-4
clone size: many

CDR3 protein: CASSPAGEGTDTQYF
CDR3 DNA: TGTGCCAGCAGCCCCGCGGGGGAAGGTACAGATACGCAGTATTTT
D gene: TRBD2
J gene: TRBJ2-3
V gene: TRBV9
clone size: NA

CDR3 protein: CASTGEAGLYGYTF
CDR3 DNA: TGTGCCAGCACAGGCGAGGCAGGGCTGTATGGCTACACCTTC
D gene: NA
J gene: TRBJ1-2
V gene: TRBV2
clone size: few